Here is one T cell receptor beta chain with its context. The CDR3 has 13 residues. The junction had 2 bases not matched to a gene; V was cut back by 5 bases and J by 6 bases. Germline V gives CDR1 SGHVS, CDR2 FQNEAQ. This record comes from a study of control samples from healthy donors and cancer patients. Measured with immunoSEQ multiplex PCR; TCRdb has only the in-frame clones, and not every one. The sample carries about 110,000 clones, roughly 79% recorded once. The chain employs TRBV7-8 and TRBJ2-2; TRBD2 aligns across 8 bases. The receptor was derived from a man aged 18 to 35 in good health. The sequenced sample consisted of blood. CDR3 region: CASSLLAAGELFF. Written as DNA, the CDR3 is TGTGCCAGCAGCCTACTAGCGGCCGGGGAGCTGTTTTTT.